The 26 T cell receptor beta chains listed next were all sequenced from one sample in a study of cytomegalovirus exposure and HLA in healthy donors (dated by TCRdb to 2016 to 2017). The library was obtained by the immunoSEQ multiplex PCR assay. TCRdb re-hosts the immuneACCESS table, in-frame sequences only. Its copies lack some clones; in the studies checked, an unresolved V gene accounts for under half of them, and the cause for the rest is not known. The sample profile shows 260,000 or so clones; around nine tenths of them were found once. Approximately 2.5% of the sample is in the top ten clones. The sequenced material came from PBMCs. The source is a man aged 18 to 30 in good health and CMV-seronegative.

The V and J genes are TRBV5-6 and TRBJ2-1, with TRBD2 matching over 8 bases. Per the germline V gene, CDR1 is SGHDT and CDR2 is YYEEEE. The CDR3 covers 15 residues. V lost 2 bases and J lost 8; bases outside the gene matches: 9. This CDR3 is CASSFTGGAIDEQFF. The CDR3 DNA reads as TGTGCCAGCAGCTTTACCGGGGGGGCGATCGATGAGCAGTTCTTC. The full variable domain, completed using reference TRBV5-6 and TRBJ2-1, is DAGVTQSPTHLIKTRGQQVTLRCSPKSGHDTVSWYQQALGQGPQFIFQYYEEEERQRGNFPDRFSGHQFPNYSSELNVNALLLGDSALYLCASSFTGGAIDEQFFGPGTRLTVL.

This clone came up once. CDR3 loop: CASSGGQGANYGYTF. CDR3 bases: TGCGCCAGCAGCGGGGGACAGGGGGCTAACTATGGCTACACCTTC. This chain uses TRBV5-1 with TRBJ1-2; 11 bases fit TRBD1. This CDR3 has 15 amino acids. Unmatched junction bases numbered 2, after V lost 4 bases and J lost 0 bases. The germline gives CDR1 SGHRS, CDR2 YFSETQ.

This clone was observed a few times. J is TRBJ2-1 and V is TRBV28; 8 nucleotides agree with TRBD2. The V segment lost 2 bases and the J segment 5 bases; nucleotides outside the gene matches: 8. CDR1 is MDHEN, CDR2 SYDVKM, per germline. This CDR3 is 16 amino acids long. DNA of the CDR3: TGTGCCAGCAGTTTAGGTCCCGGGACTAGGGACAATGAGCAGTTCTTC. Its translation is CASSLGPGTRDNEQFF.

The chain is built from TRBV5-1 and TRBJ2-2, with 11 nucleotides matching TRBD1. Germline CDR1 and CDR2: SGHRS and YFSETQ. CDR3 length equals 14 residues. The ends lost 4 bases at V and 6 bases at J; junction bases unmatched: 2. In DNA, the CDR3 is TGCGCCAGCAGCGAGGGACAGGGGGCCGGGGAGCTGTTTTTT. Translating gives CASSEGQGAGELFF.

This clone was picked up a small number of times. J is TRBJ2-7 and V is TRBV4-2; 11 bases are a match to TRBD2. The germline V gene has CDR1 LGHNA and CDR2 YNFKEQ. This CDR3 spans 15 amino acids. Losses at the gene ends were 0 bases for V and 6 bases for J; bases not matched to a gene: 4. This CDR3 is CASSQEGGTSGEQYF. The DNA of the CDR3 is TGTGCCAGCAGCCAAGAAGGGGGGACTAGCGGCGAGCAGTACTTC.

The gene calls are TRBV28 and TRBJ1-2; TRBD1 agrees at 9 bases. This CDR3 spans 12 amino acids. Germline trimming cut 3 bases from V and 8 bases from J; bases unmatched to any gene: 1. The germline V gene encodes CDR1 MDHEN and CDR2 SYDVKM. This chain's CDR3 is CASSFDRGGYTF. Written as DNA, the CDR3 is TGTGCCAGCAGTTTCGACAGGGGGGGCTACACCTTC.

The rearrangement joins TRBV19 to TRBJ1-3, with D perhaps TRBD1 (5 bases). V lost 3 bases, J lost 2 bases, and 11 bases lay in between. The CDR3 covers 15 residues. The germline CDR1 and CDR2 sequences are LNHDA and SQIVND (reference sequence). The CDR3 DNA is TGTGCCAGTAGTATCATCGCAGGGACTGGAAACACCATATATTTT. It yields the protein CASSIIAGTGNTIYF.

The rearrangement uses TRBV15 and TRBJ2-7; 13 bases align to TRBD2. From germline, CDR1 is LNHNV and CDR2 YYDKDF (reference sequence). The CDR3 extends over 14 amino acids. The junction had 7 bases not matched to a gene; V was cut back by 8 bases and J by 6 bases. CDR3 DNA: TGTGCCACCCAACTAGCGGGAGGGCCCATCGAGCAGTACTTC. Residues: CATQLAGGPIEQYF.

This clone has only a few counts. The V call is TRBV28, the J call TRBJ1-2, with TRBD1 matching over 8 bases. J was trimmed by 1 base and V by 10 bases; bases with no gene match: 8. The CDR3 is made up of 14 amino acids. The germline V gene has CDR1 MDHEN and CDR2 SYDVKM. The CDR3 nucleotides read TGTGCCACCCAATCCGGACAGGGTAACTATGGCTACACCTTC. Translating it yields CATQSGQGNYGYTF.

This clone was counted once. V usage is TRBV27 and J usage is TRBJ2-7, with 8 positions matching TRBD2. This CDR3 region has 15 residues. In germline, CDR1 is MNHEY, CDR2 SMNVEV (reference sequence). With 3 bases clipped from V and 6 bases from J, the junction kept 10 bases outside the gene matches. CDR3 nucleotides: TGTGCCAGCAGTTTGGTCGCCTCGGGAGGGGCCGAGCAGTACTTC. It is translated as CASSLVASGGAEQYF.

The chain uses TRBV5-1 and TRBJ2-7; 9 bases align to TRBD1. The J segment lost 4 bases and the V segment lost 5 bases, leaving 7 bases of the junction unmatched. The length of the CDR3 is 14 residues. The germline gives CDR1 SGHRS, CDR2 YFSETQ. This chain's CDR3 is CASRSGTGSYEQYF. DNA of the CDR3: TGCGCCAGCAGATCCGGGACAGGGTCGTACGAGCAGTACTTC.

The rearrangement links TRBV6-6 to TRBJ1-2, with D tentatively TRBD1 (5 bases). This CDR3 contains 11 residues. The germline V and J ends were trimmed by 2 bases and 8 bases, with 6 bases remaining between them. Germline V CDR1 and CDR2: MNHNY, SVGAGI (reference sequence). The CDR3 DNA is TGTGCCAGCAGTTACAGGGGAGGCTACACCTTC. Residues: CASSYRGGYTF.

V usage is TRBV2 and J usage is TRBJ2-1; 7 nucleotides match TRBD1. Germline V gene data show CDR1 as SNHLY and CDR2 as FYNNEI. The CDR3 has 14 residues. The J segment lost 14 bases and the V segment lost 5 bases, leaving 15 bases of the junction unmatched. The CDR3 nucleotides read TGTGCCAGCAGTCAGAACAGGGGCACAGGAAGGGAGTTCTTC. Residues: CASSQNRGTGREFF.

The V gene is TRBV6-6, the J gene TRBJ2-7; 7 bases line up with TRBD1. CDR3 length: 15 amino acids. The germline V gene encodes CDR1 MNHNY and CDR2 SVGAGI (reference sequence). With V trimmed by 5 bases and J by 2 bases, 9 bases remained unmatched. CDR3 sequence: CASSDVRDRTYEQYF. CDR3 DNA: TGTGCCAGCAGTGACGTCCGGGACAGAACCTACGAGCAGTACTTC.

This rearrangement joins TRBV6-5 to TRBJ1-5; D is perhaps TRBD1 (5 bases). The V gene lost 6 bases and the J gene lost 7 bases, with 13 bases spanning the gap. The CDR3 has 13 amino acids. Germline values: CDR1 MNHEY, CDR2 SVGAGI. CDR3 residues: CASSPGWGQPQHF. The DNA of the CDR3 is TGTGCCAGCAGCCCAGGGTGGGGACAGCCCCAGCATTTT.

Written as DNA, the CDR3 is TGTGCCAGCAGTTTATCCCGGGACAGGGGGCCGGGGAACTATGGCTACACCTTC. It translates to CASSLSRDRGPGNYGYTF. The chain combines TRBV28 with TRBJ1-2; 12 positions agree with TRBD1. Trimming removed 1 base from V and 2 bases from J; junction bases left unmatched: 8. Per germline, CDR1 MDHEN and CDR2 SYDVKM. The CDR3 runs 18 residues.

This chain uses TRBV6-5 with TRBJ2-7; D possibly corresponds to TRBD1 (5 bases). CDR3 length: 11 amino acids. Per germline, CDR1 MNHEY and CDR2 SVGAGI. V gave up 8 bases and J gave up 2 bases, with 7 bases separating them. As DNA, the CDR3 is TGTGCCAGCGCCAGGGCCTACGAGCAGTACTTC. It is translated as CASARAYEQYF.

The chain couples TRBV18 to TRBJ2-7, with a tentative D call TRBD2 (5 bases). V lost 3 bases and J lost 3, with 12 bases in between. This CDR3 has 14 residues. Germline CDR1 and CDR2: KGHSH and LQKENI. The CDR3 region is CASSPSGGNYEQYF. The CDR3 coding sequence is TGTGCCAGCTCACCCTCCGGAGGAAACTACGAGCAGTACTTC.

To note about this clone: The same CDR3 is also encoded by other DNA sequences in this sample. This rearrangement joins TRBV7-9 to TRBJ2-7, with D possibly TRBD1 on 6 matching bases. The V end was cut by 3 bases, the J end by 3 bases, with 9 bases between. There are 13 residues in the CDR3. Germline CDR1 and CDR2: SEHNR and FQNEAQ (reference sequence). The CDR3 here is CASSLGAGYEQYF. The CDR3 DNA reads TGTGCCAGCAGCTTGGGGGCTGGCTACGAGCAGTACTTC.

The gene calls are TRBV14 and TRBJ2-3, with D tentatively TRBD2 (5 bases). Germline V lookup: CDR1 SGHDN, CDR2 FVKESK. The CDR3 has 16 residues. V lost 2 bases to trimming and J lost 2 bases, with 14 bases between them. The CDR3 region is CASSQLRETYTDTQYF. The CDR3 DNA sequence: TGTGCCAGCAGCCAACTTAGGGAGACTTACACAGATACGCAGTATTTT.

The J gene is TRBJ2-1, the V gene TRBV5-6; a possible D gene is TRBD2 (6 bases). V was trimmed by 1 base and J by 6 bases, leaving 14 bases between them. CDR3 length: 15 amino acids. Germline assignment: CDR1 SGHDT and CDR2 YYEEEE. CDR3 coding DNA: TGTGCCAGCAGCTTGTTATCGCGGGACTCCAATGAGCAGTTCTTC. Its protein is CASSLLSRDSNEQFF.

CDR3 sequence: CASSQDHGGGYGYTF. CDR3 in DNA: TGCGCCAGCAGCCAAGACCACGGCGGTGGCTATGGCTACACCTTC. This chain joins TRBV4-3 and TRBJ1-2, with D unresolved. Germline CDR1 reads LGHNA; CDR2 reads YSLEER. This CDR3 contains 15 residues. The V end lost 0 bases, the J end lost 4 bases, and 12 bases lay between the germline ends.

The V call is TRBV9, the J call TRBJ1-2; 8 bases fit TRBD1. Trimming took 3 bases from V and 0 from J; bases not matched to a gene: 1. The CDR3 runs 14 residues. From germline, CDR1 is SGDLS and CDR2 YYNGEE. CDR3 residues: CASSGQGSNYGYTF. CDR3 DNA: TGTGCCAGCAGCGGACAGGGGTCTAACTATGGCTACACCTTC.

V is TRBV2 and J is TRBJ2-5; a possible D gene is TRBD2 (6 bases). Germline CDR1 is SNHLY and CDR2 is FYNNEI. V lost 4 bases and J 1 base, leaving 10 bases between the germline ends. The CDR3 runs to 14 residues. As DNA, the CDR3 is TGTGCCAGCAGTGCGACTAGTCCCCAAGAGACCCAGTACTTC. Its translation is CASSATSPQETQYF.

The chain combines TRBV6-5 with TRBJ2-7; 7 bases align to TRBD2. V lost 10 bases, J lost 3 bases, and 12 bases stayed unmatched. CDR1 is MNHEY, CDR2 SVGAGI, per germline. The CDR3 has 14 amino acids. CDR3 amino acids: CATQSGGSFYEQYF. DNA of the CDR3: TGTGCCACCCAGTCCGGCGGGAGCTTCTACGAGCAGTACTTC.

The J gene is TRBJ1-6, the V gene TRBV7-2, with D unresolved. There are 13 residues in the CDR3. Germline CDR1 SGHTA, CDR2 FQGNSA. The V end was cut by 5 bases, the J end by 7 bases, with 9 bases between. As DNA, the CDR3 is TGTGCCAGCAGCCTTGGCACGAATTCACCCCTCCACTTT. Protein product: CASSLGTNSPLHF. Using reference TRBV7-2 and TRBJ1-6 for the parts outside the CDR3, the full variable domain is GAGVSQSPSNKVTEKGKDVELRCDPISGHTALYWYRQSLGQGLEFLIYFQGNSAPDKSGLPSDRFSAERTGGSVSTLTIQRTQQEDSAVYLCASSLGTNSPLHFGNGTRLTVT.